A single sample is the source of the 11 T cell receptor beta chains below, sequenced in a study of T cell responses to AZD1222 COVID-19 vaccine. Using immunoSEQ multiplex PCR, the repertoire was profiled, and TCRdb retains in-frame clones only, with some absent. The data hold some 80,000 clones, with about nine tenths observed a single time. Specimen: peripheral blood, collected 28 days after the second AZD1222 dose. The receptors here all came from an adult who received the AZD1222 COVID-19 vaccine.

The chain is built from TRBV7-8 and TRBJ2-1; 10 positions match TRBD2. Germline loops: CDR1 SGHVS, CDR2 FQNEAQ. The CDR3 is made up of 17 amino acids. The junction had 11 bases not matched to a gene; V was cut back by 5 bases and J by 4 bases. CDR3 coding DNA: TGTGCCAGCAGCCTTGTTAGCGGGAGGAACCTTTACAATGAGCAGTTCTTC. This codes for CASSLVSGRNLYNEQFF.

A single count supports this clone. Here the CDR3 DNA reads TGTGCCAGCAGCCAAGGAAACACCATATATTTT. Translation gives CASSQGNTIYF. V is TRBV12-3 or TRBV12-4 and J is TRBJ1-3; no definite D call. The CDR3 loop spans 11 amino acids. V was trimmed by 6 bases and J by 4 bases, leaving 4 bases between them.

J is TRBJ1-1 and V is TRBV9; the D is unclear. The germline gives CDR1 SGDLS, CDR2 YYNGEE. V lost 0 bases and J lost 1, with 10 bases in between. The CDR3 spans 15 residues. The CDR3 loop is CASSVGAGPNTEAFF. CDR3 sequence (DNA): TGTGCCAGCAGCGTAGGGGCAGGCCCGAACACTGAAGCTTTCTTT.

The V call is TRBV6-5, the J call TRBJ2-6; D is unresolved. Germline V gives CDR1 MNHEY, CDR2 SVGAGI. The CDR3 covers 13 residues. V dropped 6 bases and J dropped 0 bases, with 3 bases sitting between them. The CDR3 nucleotides read TGTGCCAGCAGAGACTCTGGGGCCAACGTCCTGACTTTC. Translating it yields CASRDSGANVLTF.

The chain employs TRBV6-5 and TRBJ2-7; no clear D gene. The V and J ends lost 1 base and 6 bases respectively, with 10 bases between them. The V gene's germline CDR1 is MNHEY and CDR2 SVGAGI. The length of the CDR3 is 13 residues. Written as DNA, the CDR3 is TGTGCCAGCAGTTACTTTCAGAGAGGCGAGCAGTACTTC. This sequence encodes CASSYFQRGEQYF.

The chain employs TRBV11-2 and TRBJ1-1; D gene unclear. The germline V gene has CDR1 SGHAT and CDR2 FQNNGV. V was cut by 1 base and J by 4 bases, with 13 bases left in between. The CDR3 length is 15 residues. The DNA of the CDR3 is TGTGCCAGCAGCTTAGCTCCTCTGATGTCCACTGAAGCTTTCTTT. It codes for CASSLAPLMSTEAFF.

This clone has a single count. V is TRBV4-2 and J is TRBJ2-1; D may be TRBD2 (6 bases). Trimming stripped 3 bases from V and 2 bases from J, with 8 bases between. The CDR3 has 14 amino acids. Germline V gene data show CDR1 as LGHNA and CDR2 as YNFKEQ. The CDR3 reads CASSHSGPYNEQFF. Here the CDR3 DNA reads TGTGCCAGCAGCCATAGCGGCCCCTACAATGAGCAGTTCTTC.

This chain joins TRBV6-5 and TRBJ2-1; TRBD1 might be the D (6 bases). This CDR3 region has 13 residues. Germline V gene data show CDR1 as MNHEY and CDR2 as SVGAGI. Trimming cost V 5 bases and J 5 bases, with 10 bases left between them. The CDR3 DNA sequence: TGTGCCAGCAGTCCGGGACAAAACAATGAGCAGTTCTTC. It specifies CASSPGQNNEQFF.

The chain uses TRBV24-1 and TRBJ2-1, with 10 bases fitting TRBD1. Germline V gene lookup returns CDR1 KGHDR and CDR2 SFDVKD. V gave up 4 bases and J gave up 4 bases; unmatched junction bases: 9. The CDR3 is 17 amino acids. The CDR3 reads CATSERSGQGIYNEQFF. DNA for the CDR3: TGTGCCACCAGTGAACGCTCGGGACAGGGGATTTACAATGAGCAGTTCTTC.

The rearrangement uses TRBV4-1 and TRBJ2-7; possible D gene TRBD1, 5 bases. This CDR3 is 14 amino acids long. CDR1 is MGHRA and CDR2 is YSYEKL in the germline V gene. V lost 4 bases to trimming and J lost 3 bases, with 13 bases between them. The chain's CDR3 is CASSPTAGYYEQYF. In nucleotides, the CDR3 is TGCGCCAGCAGCCCCACGGCAGGGTACTACGAGCAGTACTTC.

The chain joins TRBV18 to TRBJ1-4; 12 bases are a match to TRBD1. Trimming cost V 4 bases and J 6 bases; bases outside gene matches: 15. CDR1 KGHSH and CDR2 LQKENI come from the germline V gene. The CDR3 consists of 19 residues. The CDR3: CASSRNTGTGGVPDEKLFF. CDR3 sequence (DNA): TGTGCCAGCTCACGCAACACCGGGACAGGGGGCGTCCCCGATGAAAAACTGTTTTTT.